Below, 31 T cell receptor beta chains from the same sample are listed, as sequenced in a study of long-term antiretroviral therapy in people with HIV. Survey level was the resolution at which the v3.0 immunoSEQ assay ran. The method was immunoSEQ multiplex PCR; TCRdb's version includes in-frame clones alone and lacks a portion of them. The sample includes 30,000 to 35,000 clones, about 80% of them seen just once. The input for sequencing was unsorted PBMCs, taken 0.4 years before starting antiretroviral therapy. The receptors originated from a man in his late teens or twenties with HIV.

The genes are TRBV5-1 and TRBJ1-1; D is perhaps TRBD1 (5 bases). V lost 0 bases and J 5 bases, leaving 11 bases between the germline ends. The CDR3 is made up of 14 amino acids. Germline CDR1 is SGHRS and CDR2 is YFSETQ. CDR3: CASSLGGGKTEAFF. As DNA, the CDR3 is TGCGCCAGCAGCTTGGGGGGGGGAAAGACTGAAGCTTTCTTT.

This clone came up once. The rearrangement links TRBV11-1 to TRBJ2-4; 7 nucleotides agree with TRBD2. Germline-derived CDR1 and CDR2 are SGHAT and FQDESV (reference sequence). The J segment lost 6 bases and the V segment lost 5 bases, leaving 7 bases of the junction unmatched. The CDR3 totals 14 residues. The CDR3: CASSEGGAGNIQYF. CDR3 in DNA: TGTGCCAGCAGCGAGGGAGGGGCTGGAAACATTCAGTACTTC.

This sequence joins TRBV5-1 and TRBJ2-7; D gene unclear. The CDR3 consists of 11 residues. V lost 2 bases and J 5 bases, leaving 5 bases between the germline ends. Germline CDR1 is SGHRS and CDR2 is YFSETQ. CDR3 residues: CASSFSDEQYF. Written as DNA, the CDR3 is TGCGCCAGCAGCTTTTCGGACGAGCAGTACTTC.

The rearrangement uses TRBV4-1 and TRBJ1-2; 7 nucleotides line up with TRBD1. Germline CDR1 reads MGHRA; CDR2 reads YSYEKL. The CDR3 has 16 amino acids. The trim removed 7 bases at V and 4 bases at J, leaving 15 bases unmatched. This CDR3 reads CASNTPGGGEGYGYTF. The CDR3 nucleotides are TGCGCCAGCAATACCCCTGGAGGGGGCGAGGGCTATGGCTACACCTTC.

The genes are TRBV7-9 and TRBJ1-5, with 7 bases identical to TRBD1. The CDR3 is 17 amino acids. Germline loops: CDR1 SEHNR, CDR2 FQNEAQ (reference sequence). V trimming: 3 bases; J trimming: 0 bases; junction bases outside the gene matches: 8. The DNA of the CDR3 is TGTGCCAGCAGCTTTCACCAGGGGGTCTATAGCAATCAGCCCCAGCATTTT. It specifies CASSFHQGVYSNQPQHF. Supplemented by reference TRBV7-9 and TRBJ1-5, the full variable domain reads DTGVSQNPRHKITKRGQNVTFRCDPISEHNRLYWYRQTLGQGPEFLTYFQNEAQLEKSRLLSDRFSAERPKGSFSTLEIQRTEQGDSAMYLCASSFHQGVYSNQPQHFGDGTRLSIL.

The chain links TRBV4-2 to TRBJ2-1; 12 bases agree with TRBD2. Germline V lookup: CDR1 LGHNA, CDR2 YNFKEQ. V lost 3 bases and J lost 3; bases outside the gene matches: 27. CDR3 length: 24 residues. The CDR3 region has the DNA TGTGCCAGCAGCCACCCGGGAGATCCCAGTTCCGGGACTAGCGGGCAACTGTACTACAATGAGCAGTTCTTC. Translating gives CASSHPGDPSSGTSGQLYYNEQFF.

This chain joins TRBV27 and TRBJ2-7; 8 nucleotides match TRBD1. Germline loops: CDR1 MNHEY, CDR2 SMNVEV (reference sequence). CDR3 length: 14 amino acids. V was clipped by 2 bases and J by 4 bases; unmatched bases: 4. The CDR3 loop reads CASSLNRGVYEQYF. CDR3 coding DNA: TGTGCCAGCAGTTTAAACAGGGGGGTATACGAGCAGTACTTC.

The chain recombines TRBV6-6 with TRBJ2-1; D remains ambiguous. The CDR3 spans 14 residues. The germline CDR1 and CDR2 sequences are MNHNY and SVGAGI (reference sequence). V shed 5 bases and J shed 3 bases, with 11 bases lying between them. CDR3 nucleotides: TGTGCCAGCAGTGTCTTACAGAGCTACAATGAGCAGTTCTTC. Amino acid sequence: CASSVLQSYNEQFF.

This chain connects TRBV18 to TRBJ2-1; 13 bases fit TRBD2. There are 17 residues in the CDR3. The germline V gene encodes CDR1 KGHSH and CDR2 LQKENI. The V and J ends lost 0 bases and 3 bases, in that order; junction bases with no gene match: 2. DNA for the CDR3: TGTGCCAGCTCACCACCGGGACTAGCGGGGATCTACAATGAGCAGTTCTTC. This encodes CASSPPGLAGIYNEQFF.

The chain employs TRBV21-1 and TRBJ1-4. TRBV21-1 is termed a pseudogene. The CDR3 consists of 14 residues. CDR3 sequence reads: CASSKERINEKLFF. The CDR3 DNA sequence: TGTGCCAGCAGCAAAGAACGAATTAATGAAAAACTGTTTTTT.

The chain employs TRBV30 and TRBJ2-3; D not resolved. The ends were cut back, 4 bases at V and 4 bases at J, with 12 bases in the middle. In germline, CDR1 is GTSNPN, CDR2 SVGIG (reference sequence). The CDR3 length is 13 residues. CDR3 amino acids: CAWTGKFPDTQYF. The CDR3 nucleotides read TGTGCCTGGACCGGAAAGTTCCCAGATACGCAGTATTTT.

V gene TRBV9 combines with J gene TRBJ1-3; a weak D match, TRBD1 (5 bases). V was cut by 4 bases and J by 2 bases, with 13 bases left in between. This CDR3 spans 15 amino acids. The V gene's germline CDR1 is SGDLS and CDR2 YYNGEE. Here the CDR3 reads CASSLTRTTGNTIYF. In DNA, the CDR3 is TGTGCCAGCAGCCTCACTAGGACAACTGGAAACACCATATATTTT. Full variable domain (outside the CDR3, taken from reference TRBV9 and TRBJ1-3): DSGVTQTPKHLITATGQRVTLRCSPRSGDLSVYWYQQSLDQGLQFLIQYYNGEERAKGNILERFSAQQFPDLHSELNLSSLELGDSALYFCASSLTRTTGNTIYFGEGSWLTVV.

The chain recombines TRBV19 with TRBJ2-2; 7 bases are a match to TRBD2. Germline-derived CDR1 and CDR2 are LNHDA and SQIVND (reference sequence). The CDR3 has 14 amino acids. Trimming took 5 bases from V and 3 from J; bases not matched to a gene: 3. CDR3 residues: CASSPGGHTGELFF. In nucleotides, the CDR3 is TGTGCCAGTAGTCCGGGGGGTCACACCGGGGAGCTGTTTTTT.

This clone was found a few times. CDR3 DNA sequence: TGTGCCATCAGCGGGACGGGCTACGAGCAGTACTTC. This codes for CAISGTGYEQYF. The rearrangement uses TRBV10-3 and TRBJ2-7, with D possibly called TRBD1 or TRBD2 (5 bases each). Germline V CDR1 and CDR2: ENHRY, SYGVKD. The CDR3 is 12 amino acids. V lost 6 bases and J 3 bases, leaving 9 bases between the germline ends.

The chain employs TRBV15 and TRBJ1-1, with D possibly matching TRBD1 (6 bases). V lost 3 bases and J lost 1, with 21 bases in between. The CDR3 loop spans 18 amino acids. CDR1 and CDR2 from the germline V gene are LNHNV and YYDKDF (reference sequence). The CDR3 protein is CATSRAFPGQGKNTEAFF. CDR3 sequence (DNA): TGTGCCACCAGCAGGGCTTTCCCTGGGCAGGGGAAGAACACTGAAGCTTTCTTT. Complete variable domain (other parts from reference TRBV15 and TRBJ1-1): DAMVIQNPRYQVTQFGKPVTLSCSQTLNHNVMYWYQQKSSQAPKLLFHYYDKDFNNEADTPDNFQSRRPNTSFCFLDIRSPGLGDTAMYLCATSRAFPGQGKNTEAFFGQGTRLTVV.

This chain joins TRBV5-6 and TRBJ1-1; 9 bases align to TRBD1. Germline CDR1 and CDR2: SGHDT and YYEEEE. The length of the CDR3 is 15 residues. The V and J ends lost 1 base and 4 bases, in that order; junction bases with no gene match: 5. The CDR3: CASSLTGGGFTEAFF. The CDR3 region has the DNA TGTGCCAGCAGCTTGACAGGGGGCGGGTTCACTGAAGCTTTCTTT.

The gene calls are TRBV4-2 and TRBJ2-4, with D unresolved. Germline lookup yields CDR1 LGHNA and CDR2 YNFKEQ. Trimming cost V 1 base and J 4 bases, with 14 bases left between them. CDR3 length equals 16 residues. CDR3 nucleotide sequence: TGTGCCAGCAGCCAAGTGGCCGGCTCACTGAAAAACATTCAGTACTTC. Its protein is CASSQVAGSLKNIQYF.

This clone was recorded once. This chain joins TRBV5-5 and TRBJ2-2; D might be TRBD1 or TRBD2, each matching 5 bases. V lost 0 bases to trimming and J lost 4 bases, with 13 bases between them. Germline assignment: CDR1 SGHKS and CDR2 YYEKEE (reference sequence). The CDR3 runs 16 residues. CDR3: CASSLGIGGTTGELFF. CDR3 sequence (DNA): TGTGCCAGCAGCTTGGGAATTGGGGGTACCACCGGGGAGCTGTTTTTT.

The V call is TRBV9, the J call TRBJ2-3; D not certain. The V gene's germline CDR1 is SGDLS and CDR2 YYNGEE. The CDR3 is made up of 13 amino acids. Trimming took off 7 bases at V and 0 bases at J, with 9 bases between the two ends. The DNA for the CDR3 is TGTGCCAGCGGTGGTTTCAGCACAGATACGCAGTATTTT. Its protein product is CASGGFSTDTQYF.

The rearrangement joins TRBV7-8 to TRBJ1-1, with D perhaps matching TRBD1 (5 bases). The CDR3 has 15 amino acids. CDR1 and CDR2 (germline): SGHVS, FQNEAQ. The V and J ends lost 5 bases and 2 bases respectively, with 15 bases between them. CDR3 nucleotide sequence: TGTGCCAGCAGCCCCAACAGACAGCTTAACACTGAAGCTTTCTTT. Amino acid sequence: CASSPNRQLNTEAFF.

V gene TRBV7-9 combines with J gene TRBJ1-2; TRBD1 agrees at 7 bases. CDR1 SEHNR and CDR2 FQNEAQ come from the germline V gene (reference sequence). The trim removed 5 bases at V and 6 bases at J, leaving 3 bases unmatched. The CDR3 has 12 amino acids. In DNA form, the CDR3 reads TGTGCCAGCAGCCCCACAGGGGATGGCTACACCTTC. Its translation is CASSPTGDGYTF.

The chain is built from TRBV6-1 and TRBJ1-1; D ambiguous. The length of the CDR3 is 13 residues. Germline V gene sequence: CDR1 MNHNS, CDR2 SASEGT. Trimming left V 1 base short and J 7 bases short, with 10 bases between. CDR3 nucleotide sequence: TGTGCCAGCAGTGAAGGCCCGTCGGGTGAAGCTTTCTTT. Its translation: CASSEGPSGEAFF.

A single count supports this clone. The rearrangement links TRBV10-3 to TRBJ2-7; 7 nucleotides align to TRBD1. The V gene end was trimmed by 8 bases and the J gene end by 9 bases; junction bases not matched to a gene: 10. Germline-derived CDR1 and CDR2 are ENHRY and SYGVKD. This CDR3 has 12 residues. The CDR3 DNA reads as TGTGCCATCGAGTCCGAGGGGGCTGGGCAGTACTTC. Translation gives CAIESEGAGQYF.

V is TRBV4-2 and J is TRBJ1-2; D remains ambiguous. Trimming shortened V by 4 bases and J by 5 bases, and 20 bases separated the two germline ends. The germline CDR1 and CDR2 sequences are LGHNA and YNFKEQ. There are 16 residues in the CDR3. The CDR3 is CASSRASEPLDYGYTF. The CDR3 region has the DNA TGTGCCAGCAGCCGAGCCTCAGAGCCCTTGGATTATGGCTACACCTTC.

V gene TRBV30 combines with J gene TRBJ2-5, with TRBD2 matching over 10 bases. CDR1 GTSNPN and CDR2 SVGIG come from the germline V gene (reference sequence). The trim removed 3 bases at V and 5 bases at J, leaving 3 bases unmatched. The CDR3 has 13 amino acids. CDR3 nucleotides: TGTGCCTGGAGACTAGCGGGACCGGAGACCCAGTACTTC. Protein sequence: CAWRLAGPETQYF.

Comment on this clone: A far larger clone is one base from this, pointing to a likely read error. The chain uses TRBV4-1 and TRBJ1-3; 7 bases are a match to TRBD1. CDR1 and CDR2 (germline): MGHRA, YSYEKL. The J segment lost 0 bases and the V segment lost 3 bases, leaving 11 bases of the junction unmatched. The CDR3 spans 18 residues. This chain's CDR3 is CASSQLEGTAISGNTIYF. The CDR3 nucleotides are TGCGCCAGCAGCCAGTTGGAAGGGACAGCAATCTCTGGAAACACCATATATTTT.

This clone was seen a handful of times. The genes are TRBV19 and TRBJ1-1, with 9 bases identical to TRBD1. The CDR3 length is 14 residues. The V and J ends lost 3 bases and 1 base, in that order; junction bases with no gene match: 0. Germline V CDR1 and CDR2: LNHDA, SQIVND (reference sequence). The CDR3 coding sequence is TGTGCCAGTAGTATGACAGGGGGGAACACTGAAGCTTTCTTT. It is translated as CASSMTGGNTEAFF.

This chain uses TRBV19 with TRBJ1-1; maybe TRBD1 (6 bases). The CDR3 is 13 amino acids. V was shortened by 5 bases and J by 3 bases, with 10 bases between the two germline ends. The germline V gene encodes CDR1 LNHDA and CDR2 SQIVND (reference sequence). The CDR3 reads CASSSGADTEAFF. CDR3 DNA: TGTGCCAGTAGTTCAGGGGCGGACACTGAAGCTTTCTTT.

The chain uses TRBV7-3 and TRBJ2-2; no definite D call. Trimming shortened V by 5 bases and J by 5 bases, and 9 bases separated the two germline ends. The germline CDR1 and CDR2 sequences are SGHTA and FQGTGA. CDR3 length: 13 residues. The CDR3 region is CASSQLITGELFF. The CDR3 nucleotides read TGTGCCAGCAGCCAACTAATAACCGGGGAGCTGTTTTTT.

V usage is TRBV11-2 and J usage is TRBJ1-1; D may be TRBD1 (5 bases). V was cut by 3 bases and J by 0 bases, with 8 bases left in between. The germline gives CDR1 SGHAT, CDR2 FQNNGV. This CDR3 has 14 residues. CDR3 DNA: TGTGCCAGCAGCTTCAGGGAGTTGAACACTGAAGCTTTCTTT. Its protein product is CASSFRELNTEAFF.

This chain uses TRBV9 with TRBJ2-7; tentative D call: TRBD1 (6 bases). V was cut by 0 bases and J by 0 bases, with 10 bases left in between. The germline gives CDR1 SGDLS, CDR2 YYNGEE. There are 15 residues in the CDR3. CDR3 bases: TGTGCCAGCAGCGTAGGGGGGCTGACCTCCTACGAGCAGTACTTC. Amino acid sequence: CASSVGGLTSYEQYF.